This T cell receptor (beta chain) was sequenced for a study of T cells in Graves' hyperthyroidism and ophthalmopathy. The study's findings and limits: Ophthalmopathy was model-predicted a median about 6.9 months pre-onset. Researchers found most expanded thyroid clonotypes above 0.001 in blood as well. Patients with ophthalmopathy were separated from those with stable hyperthyroidism by a 13 V-J model.

Amplified regions were TCR beta CDR3 sequences from RNA transcripts. First-round RT-PCR with HTBI primers amplified the TCR CDR3 region. Each CDR3 protein gets one entry after TCRdb re-called the multiplex PCR reads with MiXCR. The sample has roughly 500,000 distinct CDR3 sequences; roughly 50% are singletons. Many counts were recorded for this clonotype. Antigen unknown. The CDR3 is 15 amino acids. Germline V gives CDR1 LNHNV, CDR2 YYDKDF (reference sequence). Trimming left V 1 base short and J 4 bases short, with 13 bases between. This TCR was sampled from an adult woman with Graves' disease, either hyperthyroidism or ophthalmopathy (not recorded which). The chain joins TRBV15 to TRBJ2-5, with no clear D. The sequenced sample consisted of peripheral blood or thyroid tissue (not recorded which). The CDR3 sequence: CATSRGRGKGETQYF. DNA for the CDR3: TGTGCCACCAGCAGAGGACGCGGCAAAGGAGAGACCCAGTACTTC.